Described below is a single TCR beta chain sequence and its context. This receptor's antigen is unknown. There are no base qualities to consult, and no much larger clone falls within one base. There are 14 amino acids in the CDR3, from cysteine to phenylalanine inclusive. Just the 42-base CDR3 DNA is kept, in frame starting at base 1. The germline V gene (reference sequence) gives CDR1 as MNHEY and CDR2 as SMNVEV. V was cut back by 4 bases and J by 7 bases, leaving a gap of 14 bases between them. The data were obtained in a study of CD8+ T cells in alopecia areata (dated by TCRdb to the late 2010s). Looking at the study overall: The treated patients took part in an open-label pilot trial in which moderate-to-severe alopecia areata was treated with oral tofacitinib at 5 to 10 mg twice daily. Patients stayed on tofacitinib for 6 to 18 months and then had 6 months of follow-up off drug so that delayed response and recurrence could be assessed. To study T cell clonal expansion in alopecia areata, the researchers applied high-throughput TCRbeta sequencing to both the C3H/HeJ mouse model and human patients. Scalp tissue and sorted CD4+ and CD8+ peripheral blood T cells from patchy and totalis/universalis alopecia areata patients and from healthy controls were covered by human TCRbeta sequencing. Biopsies were taken from tofacitinib-treated patients at baseline and at 4 and 24 weeks of treatment, and a later scalp biopsy was taken in several of the tofacitinib-treated patients. Clonality in the scalp was compared among normal scalp (n=4), patchy alopecia areata scalp (n=8), and alopecia totalis/universalis scalp (n=8). RNA was extracted with the PAXgene miRNA kit for fixed scalp, the miRNeasy kit for PBMCs, and the RNeasy kit for mouse skin. TCRbeta CDR3 regions were amplified by immunoSEQ multiplex PCR using 35 Vbeta forward and 13 Jbeta reverse primers.

The library came from the immunoSEQ multiplex PCR assay. For TCR sequencing, RNA was extracted from every sample and reverse transcribed into cDNA to serve as template. SuperScript III was used to make first-strand cDNA, primed with a 2:1 mix of oligo-dT and random hexamers. A synthetic immune receptor repertoire was used to gauge amplification bias, and whatever bias remained was removed computationally. From the authors' description of their analysis: After raw reads were preprocessed to remove errors, the CDR3 was defined following IMGT conventions as running from the conserved cysteine to phenylalanine. Clonality was calculated as 1 minus Shannon entropy normalized by log2 of the number of productive unique TCRs. Whether each scalp clone was CD4 or CD8 was inferred by checking scalp TCRbeta sequences against the CD4 and CD8 repertoires from sorted blood. This is the immuneACCESS table as TCRdb keeps it, with only in-frame sequences that have V and J called. A part of the clones is gone; compared with another copy, unresolved V genes explain less than half, and the rest is unexplained. V, J and clone size are taken as reported in that table, and D and trimming were inferred from the DNA itself. Recorded for this sample are over 50,000 clones; around half of them occurred a single time. The top ten clones comprise 17% of the sample.

The research as a whole found: Shared TCR sequences between patients were less evident than in mice, which may be partly attributable to HLA diversity in the patient population. Unlike mouse skin, which is dominated by gammadelta T cells, normal human skin has resident alphabeta T cells that are also sequenced, and this complicates analysis of the scalp TCR repertoire. Compared with normal scalp, lesional scalp, particularly in alopecia totalis/universalis, had higher clonality and more expanded CD8+ clones, which suggests antigenic drive.

According to the study, the label for this sample's time point signals: baseline before oral tofacitinib. Peripheral blood and lesional scalp punch biopsies were obtained from patients with alopecia areata. PBMCs were separated by density centrifugation and stained for CD3, CD4 and CD8, after which CD4+ and CD8+ T cells were sorted on a FACSAria. The specimen comprised CD8+ T cells sorted from blood, sampled at week 0. The source of this sequence is a human donor with alopecia areata. The chain links TRBV27 with TRBJ2-1; 5 matching bases give a weak D call of TRBD2. The DNA sequence is given as TGTGCCAGCAGTTATCGGGGAAATTCGAATGAGCAGTTCTTC. This is translated as CASSYRGNSNEQFF.